This TCR beta chain was retrieved from a study of blood T cell repertoires in COVID-19. Profiled with immunoSEQ multiplex PCR; TCRdb holds only in-frame clones, not every one. The sample holds 200,000 to 250,000 clones, around 90% seen once. This CDR3 has 13 residues. V lost 0 bases and J 8 bases, leaving 13 bases between the germline ends. From germline, CDR1 is GTSNPN and CDR2 SVGIG (reference sequence). Material for sequencing was PBMCs or T cells enriched from blood (not recorded which). The chain couples TRBV30 to TRBJ1-2, with D possibly matching TRBD1 (5 bases). This sequence originates from a young man who had been exposed to COVID-19. DNA of the CDR3: TGTGCCTGGAGTGTACACGGGGGGGTAGGCTACACCTTC. Translating it yields CAWSVHGGVGYTF.